This record looks at one T cell receptor beta chain sequence and its context. What it binds is unknown. The CDR3 runs to 15 residues. V was clipped by 4 bases and J by 2 bases, with 12 bases between them. From germline, CDR1 is SGHDN and CDR2 FVKESK. These data come from a study of OX40 agonist ivuxolimab in advanced cancers. The protocol was immunoSEQ multiplex PCR, while the TCRdb copy is restricted to in-frame clones and leaves out a portion. The sample records 66,000 or so clones, around 87% being singletons. Study conclusions and caveats: Relative to CD4+ cells, CD8+ T cells on average had more expanded clones. Some of the lowest clonal expansion was seen in partial responders at 0.1-3.0 mg/kg.

The sequenced sample was CD4+ or CD8+ T cells sorted from blood, obtained in a trial of the OX40 agonist ivuxolimab. The genes are TRBV14 and TRBJ1-5; D is possibly TRBD1 (6 bases). The TCR comes from an adult with an advanced solid tumor such as melanoma, head and neck, liver or kidney cancer. For the CDR3, the DNA is TGTGCCAGCAGCCCGGGGGGCGCGGGCAATCAGCCCCAGCATTTT. Protein product: CASSPGGAGNQPQHF.